This is a list of T cell receptor beta chains from one sample in a study of T cells after yellow fever vaccination. In TCRdb, the 5' RACE reads were re-called with MiXCR into one record per CDR3 protein. Of about 300,000 distinct CDR3 sequences listed, 6.8% were seen once; the top ten hold roughly a sixth. Source: PBMCs, taken about 41 days after the first yellow fever vaccination. Source of these receptors: a man between 18 and 35 years old who received the YFV17D yellow fever vaccine. The CDR3 runs from the conserved cysteine through the conserved F or W. A D gene is named only where the DNA matches it firmly. Not all rows give a size; the values are once, few, many and, for expanded clones, a class.

clone size	V gene	D gene	J gene	CDR3 protein	CDR3 DNA
few	TRBV27	-	TRBJ2-4	CASAYRVGLGDIQYF	TGTGCCAGCGCTTACAGGGTAGGGCTGGGAGACATTCAGTACTTC
few	TRBV5-1	TRBD1	TRBJ2-7	CASSLPQGADEQYF	TGCGCCAGCAGCTTGCCACAGGGGGCTGACGAGCAGTACTTC
-	TRBV28	TRBD1	TRBJ1-2	CASSRRDRPHYGYTF	TGTGCCAGCAGTCGCCGGGACAGGCCTCACTATGGCTACACCTTC
-	TRBV12-3/TRBV12-4	TRBD2	TRBJ2-5	CASRRGGQETQYF	TGTGCCAGCAGGCGGGGGGGCCAAGAGACCCAGTACTTC
-	TRBV7-7	TRBD1	TRBJ2-2	CASSQQGAGELFF	TGTGCCAGCAGCCAACAGGGGGCCGGGGAGCTGTTTTTT
few	TRBV7-9	-	TRBJ2-3	CASSSTVDTQYF	TGTGCCAGCAGCTCGACAGTAGATACGCAGTATTTT
few	TRBV24-1	-	TRBJ2-5	CATSDFGGPQYF	TGTGCCACCAGTGATTTTGGAGGCCCTCAGTACTTC
-	TRBV5-1	TRBD1	TRBJ2-6	CASSLTRGREANVLTF	TGCGCCAGCAGCTTGACAAGGGGGCGAGAGGCCAACGTCCTGACTTTC
-	TRBV15	-	TRBJ1-2	CATSSLRTGLYGYTF	TGTGCCACCAGCTCCCTGAGGACGGGGCTATATGGCTACACCTTC
many	TRBV7-2	-	TRBJ1-6	CASSLGWSYNSPLHF	TGTGCCAGCAGCTTAGGATGGTCCTATAATTCACCCCTCCACTTT
-	TRBV5-1	-	TRBJ1-2	CASSPDIQGVYGYTF	TGCGCCAGCAGCCCTGACATCCAAGGAGTCTATGGCTACACCTTC
many	TRBV12-3/TRBV12-4	TRBD1	TRBJ2-1	CASSIDRGNEQFF	TGTGCCAGCAGCATCGACAGGGGAAATGAGCAGTTCTTC
few	TRBV4-1	-	TRBJ1-2	CASSQERQVNYGYTF	TGCGCCAGCAGCCAAGAAAGACAGGTGAACTATGGCTACACCTTC
-	TRBV4-3	-	TRBJ1-6	CASSKDSPRVYNSPLHF	TGCGCCAGCAGCAAGGACAGCCCCAGGGTCTATAATTCACCCCTCCACTTT
many	TRBV10-3	TRBD2	TRBJ2-7	CAISVGVSGIPYEQYF	TGTGCCATCAGTGTTGGCGTTAGCGGGATCCCCTACGAGCAGTACTTC
few	TRBV2	-	TRBJ2-1	CASSEGPHNEQFF	TGTGCCAGCAGTGAAGGTCCACACAATGAGCAGTTCTTC
few	TRBV20-1	TRBD1	TRBJ2-1	CSARDFGTGDFEQFF	TGCAGTGCTAGAGATTTCGGGACAGGGGACTTTGAGCAGTTCTTC
few	TRBV7-2	-	TRBJ2-7	CASSLAMAGVISYEQYF	TGTGCCAGCAGCTTAGCGATGGCAGGGGTTATCTCCTACGAGCAGTACTTC
few	TRBV4-1	-	TRBJ1-2	CASSRGVNGYTF	TGCGCCAGCAGCCGGGGGGTGAATGGCTACACCTTC
many	TRBV27	-	TRBJ2-3	CASSSSSTDTQYF	TGTGCCAGCAGTTCCTCAAGCACAGATACGCAGTATTTT
few	TRBV12-3/TRBV12-4	-	TRBJ1-2	CASSFGGGIYGYTF	TGTGCCAGCAGTTTCGGGGGAGGGATATATGGCTACACCTTC
-	TRBV11-2	-	TRBJ1-1	CASSLVSSEAFF	TGTGCCAGCAGCTTAGTATCCTCAGAAGCTTTCTTT
-	TRBV7-9	-	TRBJ1-6	CASSSRDSPYNSPLHF	TGTGCCAGCAGCTCCCGGGACTCCCCGTACAATTCACCCCTCCACTTT
few	TRBV11-2	TRBD2	TRBJ2-5	CASRRPGLGLNRETQYF	TGTGCCAGCAGACGTCCGGGACTAGGATTGAACAGAGAGACCCAGTACTTC
few	TRBV5-1	-	TRBJ2-7	CASSLSVAGGDEGPPGLIYEQYF	TGCGCCAGCAGCTTGTCCGTGGCAGGGGGGGATGAAGGTCCCCCAGGGTTGATTTACGAGCAGTACTTC
few	TRBV6-2/TRBV6-3	-	TRBJ2-4	CASISRGLAKNIQYF	TGTGCCAGCATCAGCAGGGGATTAGCCAAAAACATTCAGTACTTC
-	TRBV18	-	TRBJ1-5	CASSPGEDQPQHF	TGTGCCAGCTCACCGGGGGAGGACCAGCCCCAGCATTTT
few	TRBV5-6	-	TRBJ2-7	CASSLQPSYEQYF	TGTGCCAGCAGCTTGCAGCCCTCCTACGAGCAGTACTTC
few	TRBV7-8	-	TRBJ1-6	CASSSSRDPRAPLHF	TGTGCCAGCAGCTCTAGCCGGGACCCCCGGGCACCCCTCCACTTT
-	TRBV5-4	-	TRBJ2-3	CASSFFSQGDTQYF	TGTGCCAGCAGCTTTTTTAGTCAGGGAGATACGCAGTATTTT
few	TRBV4-1	TRBD2	TRBJ2-2	CASSHPPAGGGELFF	TGCGCCAGCAGCCACCCCCCCGCGGGAGGCGGGGAGCTGTTTTTT
-	TRBV5-1	TRBD2	TRBJ2-5	CASSSLAAKGVETQYF	TGCGCCAGCAGCTCACTAGCGGCCAAGGGTGTTGAGACCCAGTACTTC
few	TRBV29-1	TRBD2	TRBJ2-3	CSVEETSGAGDTQYF	TGCAGCGTTGAAGAGACTAGCGGGGCTGGGGATACGCAGTATTTT
few	TRBV7-9	TRBD2	TRBJ2-1	CALTSGGVDEQFF	TGTGCCCTGACTAGCGGGGGAGTCGATGAGCAGTTCTTC
few	TRBV6-5	TRBD1	TRBJ1-3	CASSYQTGGSGNTIYF	TGTGCCAGCAGTTACCAGACAGGGGGCTCTGGAAACACCATATATTTT
-	TRBV10-3	-	TRBJ1-2	CAISGQDGYTF	TGTGCCATCAGTGGTCAAGATGGCTACACCTTC
few	TRBV27	-	TRBJ1-1	CASSHRREEAFF	TGTGCCAGCAGTCACCGCAGGGAGGAAGCTTTCTTT
many	TRBV7-7	-	TRBJ2-1	CASSFGTTVSSSYNEQFF	TGTGCTAGCAGCTTCGGGACAACAGTATCGTCCTCCTACAATGAGCAGTTCTTC
few	TRBV20-1	-	TRBJ2-2	CSAGDTERNTGELFF	TGCAGTGCGGGGGATACGGAGAGAAACACCGGGGAGCTGTTTTTT
-	TRBV5-4	TRBD1	TRBJ1-2	CASSLEQGARYTF	TGTGCCAGCAGCTTGGAACAGGGGGCACGCTACACCTTC
few	TRBV7-9	TRBD1	TRBJ2-7	CASSLTGGIYEQYF	TGTGCCAGCAGCTTGACAGGGGGGATCTACGAGCAGTACTTC